The clone carrying this T cell receptor (beta chain) has just one count. Its specificity is not known. The primer mix had 60 Vbeta and 13 Jbeta primers. Sequencing was performed with immunoSEQ multiplex PCR; in TCRdb, only in-frame clones are kept and a portion is missing. Of about 210,000 clones listed, 86% were seen once; the top ten hold roughly 0.33%. These data belong to a study of cytomegalovirus exposure and HLA in healthy donors. Findings and limits, study-wide: On later analysis, the bulk of CMV-associated TCR beta chains appeared to be HLA-restricted. When a later analysis was performed, an Asian-associated ancestry cluster reportedly had fewer N-insertions than the approximately 690-donor mean.

The sequenced sample consisted of PBMCs. The sequence came from a woman younger than 45 in good health and CMV-seronegative.

The CDR3 bases are TGTGCCAGCAGTGACGACACCTACAATGAGCAGTTCTTC. It codes for CASSDDTYNEQFF. V gene TRBV27 combines with J gene TRBJ2-1; D remains ambiguous. The germline CDR1 and CDR2 sequences are MNHEY and SMNVEV (reference sequence). The V and J ends lost 5 bases and 2 bases respectively, with 7 bases between them. This CDR3 comprises 13 residues.